One sample yielded the 15 T cell receptor beta chains listed below, sequenced in a study. TCRdb called the 5' RACE reads again in MiXCR, with one record for every CDR3 protein. Of roughly 42,000 distinct CDR3 sequences listed, less than 25% are singletons. The sorted Tregs were CD4+CD25+CD127-/low cells. The material sequenced was Tregs sorted from blood. The source is a female donor with breast cancer.

This clonotype was recorded at least ten times. The chain is built from TRBV4-1 and TRBJ2-3, with D hard to call. CDR3 size: 11 residues. The V end was cut by 1 base, the J end by 6 bases, with 2 bases between. Looked up from germline, CDR1 is MGHRA and CDR2 is YSYEKL. The CDR3 DNA reads as TGCGCCAGCAGCCAAGTGGATACGCAGTATTTT. Its translation is CASSQVDTQYF.

This clonotype was seen at least ten times. V usage is TRBV5-1 and J usage is TRBJ1-1; D is unresolved. The germline V and J ends were trimmed by 4 bases and 2 bases, with 12 bases remaining between them. The CDR3 totals 14 residues. In germline, CDR1 is SGHRS, CDR2 YFSETQ. The CDR3 loop reads CASSDDGLNTEAFF. As DNA, the CDR3 is TGCGCCAGCAGCGACGACGGACTAAACACTGAAGCTTTCTTT.

This clonotype is labeled as medium-sized. Here the CDR3 DNA reads TGCGCCAGCACCCATGGGACATCCGCTAACTATGGCTACACCTTC. Translating gives CASTHGTSANYGYTF. This sequence joins TRBV5-1 and TRBJ1-2, with D perhaps TRBD1 (6 bases). This CDR3 is 15 amino acids long. Germline V lookup: CDR1 SGHRS, CDR2 YFSETQ. Trimming left V 6 bases short and J 0 bases short, with 15 bases between.

The chain joins TRBV12-3 or TRBV12-4 to TRBJ1-5; unclear D gene. The CDR3 extends over 14 amino acids. Trimming stripped 2 bases from V and 4 bases from J, with 9 bases between. CDR3 nucleotide sequence: TGTGCCAGCAGTTTACTCACAGAAAATCAGCCCCAGCATTTT. Its protein product is CASSLLTENQPQHF.

This chain links TRBV30 with TRBJ2-7; 9 nucleotides align to TRBD1. Germline CDR1 GTSNPN, CDR2 SVGIG (reference sequence). The CDR3 contains 12 residues. Trimming cost V 4 bases and J 3 bases; bases outside gene matches: 1. The DNA of the CDR3 is TGTGCCTGGACGGGACAGGGCTACGAGCAGTACTTC. This gives the protein CAWTGQGYEQYF.

On this clonotype: This may arise from a read error, as a much more abundant clone is one base away. This chain connects TRBV7-9 to TRBJ1-2, with 9 bases identical to TRBD1. This CDR3 spans 16 amino acids. The germline V gene has CDR1 SEHNR and CDR2 FQNEAQ (reference sequence). The CDR3 sequence is CASSTLSGQGNYGHTF. The CDR3 DNA reads as TGTGCCAGCAGCACTCTCTCCGGACAGGGGAACTATGGCCACACCTTC.

The chain couples TRBV4-1 to TRBJ2-1; D might be TRBD2 (6 bases). Between the trimmed V and J ends, which lost 4 bases and 0 bases, there was a span of 7 bases. From germline, CDR1 is MGHRA and CDR2 YSYEKL. This CDR3 spans 14 amino acids. The CDR3 coding sequence is TGCGCCAGCAGCCGCGGGGACTCCTACAATGAGCAGTTCTTC. This translates into CASSRGDSYNEQFF.

The J gene is TRBJ2-2, the V gene TRBV5-1; D uncertain. This CDR3 comprises 16 residues. Germline lookup yields CDR1 SGHRS and CDR2 YFSETQ. Trimming removed 4 bases at V and 1 base at J, with 14 bases between. The CDR3 is CASSVRLLLNTGELFF. In nucleotides, the CDR3 is TGCGCCAGCAGCGTGAGACTCTTATTGAACACCGGGGAGCTGTTTTTT.

This chain joins TRBV28 and TRBJ2-4; tentative D call: TRBD1 (5 bases). CDR1 is MDHEN and CDR2 is SYDVKM in the germline V gene. The V gene lost 3 bases and the J gene lost 9 bases, with 15 bases spanning the gap. The CDR3 consists of 14 residues. This chain's CDR3 is CASSFSGLVVIQYF. The CDR3 nucleotides read TGTGCCAGCAGTTTCTCAGGGTTAGTTGTCATTCAGTACTTC.

There are many counts of this clonotype. The rearrangement joins TRBV7-9 to TRBJ2-1; D is perhaps TRBD2 (6 bases). CDR1 and CDR2 from the germline V gene are SEHNR and FQNEAQ (reference sequence). The CDR3 loop spans 18 amino acids. Trimming took 4 bases from V and 2 from J, leaving 21 bases between them. The CDR3: CASSSSGLSVPPYNEQFF. In DNA form, the CDR3 reads TGTGCCAGCAGCTCCTCCGGACTAAGCGTGCCCCCCTACAATGAGCAGTTCTTC. Full variable domain (rest looked up from reference TRBV7-9 and TRBJ2-1): DTGVSQNPRHKITKRGQNVTFRCDPISEHNRLYWYRQTLGQGPEFLTYFQNEAQLEKSRLLSDRFSAERPKGSFSTLEIQRTEQGDSAMYLCASSSSGLSVPPYNEQFFGPGTRLTVL.

This clonotype has ten or more counts. The CDR3 here is CASSPRTGWDTGELFF. The CDR3 coding sequence is TGTGCCAGCAGCCCGCGGACAGGTTGGGACACCGGGGAGCTGTTTTTT. The chain recombines TRBV9 with TRBJ2-2; 7 nucleotides match TRBD1. Germline CDR1 SGDLS, CDR2 YYNGEE. The V gene end was trimmed by 4 bases and the J gene end by 3 bases; junction bases not matched to a gene: 9. The CDR3 consists of 16 residues. The full variable domain, rest sourced from reference TRBV9 and TRBJ2-2, is DSGVTQTPKHLITATGQRVTLRCSPRSGDLSVYWYQQSLDQGLQFLIQYYNGEERAKGNILERFSAQQFPDLHSELNLSSLELGDSALYFCASSPRTGWDTGELFFGEGSRLTVL.

In its sample, this clonotype was seen a few times. V is TRBV7-6 and J is TRBJ2-1, with TRBD2 as a possible D gene (6 bases). Germline lookup yields CDR1 SGHVS and CDR2 FNYEAQ. The V gene lost 5 bases and the J gene lost 3 bases, with 20 bases spanning the gap. This CDR3 has 17 amino acids. CDR3 bases: TGTGCCAGCAGCCTCCTTCATGAGGGAGGCTACTACAATGAGCAGTTCTTC. This gives the protein CASSLLHEGGYYNEQFF. The variable domain in full, with the rest retrieved from reference TRBV7-6 and TRBJ2-1, is GAGVSQSPRYKVTKRGQDVALRCDPISGHVSLYWYRQALGQGPEFLTYFNYEAQQDKSGLPNDRFSAERPEGSISTLTIQRTEQRDSAMYRCASSLLHEGGYYNEQFFGPGTRLTVL.

There are a few counts of this clonotype. The V and J genes are TRBV5-1 and TRBJ2-3; TRBD2 matches at 11 bases. Losses at the gene ends were 5 bases for V and 0 bases for J; bases not matched to a gene: 2. Germline loops: CDR1 SGHRS, CDR2 YFSETQ. The CDR3 has 15 amino acids. CDR3 residues: CASRGTSGSTDTQYF. CDR3 bases: TGCGCCAGCAGGGGGACTAGCGGCAGCACAGATACGCAGTATTTT.

This clonotype was observed a few times. J is TRBJ1-6 and V is TRBV7-2; possibly TRBD1 for D (6 bases). Germline CDR1 is SGHTA and CDR2 is FQGNSA. The V gene lost 3 bases and the J gene lost 8 bases, with 17 bases spanning the gap. The CDR3 is 16 amino acids. The CDR3 sequence: CASSFYREYGDSPLHF. CDR3 coding DNA: TGTGCCAGCAGCTTCTACAGGGAATACGGCGATTCACCCCTCCACTTT.

This clonotype was counted ten times or more. V is TRBV30 and J is TRBJ2-1; D not certain. The V gene lost 0 bases and the J gene lost 6 bases, with 9 bases spanning the gap. The germline gives CDR1 GTSNPN, CDR2 SVGIG (reference sequence). This CDR3 contains 13 residues. CDR3 bases: TGTGCCTGGAGTGTACAGTCCGCCAATGAGCAGTTCTTC. Protein product: CAWSVQSANEQFF.